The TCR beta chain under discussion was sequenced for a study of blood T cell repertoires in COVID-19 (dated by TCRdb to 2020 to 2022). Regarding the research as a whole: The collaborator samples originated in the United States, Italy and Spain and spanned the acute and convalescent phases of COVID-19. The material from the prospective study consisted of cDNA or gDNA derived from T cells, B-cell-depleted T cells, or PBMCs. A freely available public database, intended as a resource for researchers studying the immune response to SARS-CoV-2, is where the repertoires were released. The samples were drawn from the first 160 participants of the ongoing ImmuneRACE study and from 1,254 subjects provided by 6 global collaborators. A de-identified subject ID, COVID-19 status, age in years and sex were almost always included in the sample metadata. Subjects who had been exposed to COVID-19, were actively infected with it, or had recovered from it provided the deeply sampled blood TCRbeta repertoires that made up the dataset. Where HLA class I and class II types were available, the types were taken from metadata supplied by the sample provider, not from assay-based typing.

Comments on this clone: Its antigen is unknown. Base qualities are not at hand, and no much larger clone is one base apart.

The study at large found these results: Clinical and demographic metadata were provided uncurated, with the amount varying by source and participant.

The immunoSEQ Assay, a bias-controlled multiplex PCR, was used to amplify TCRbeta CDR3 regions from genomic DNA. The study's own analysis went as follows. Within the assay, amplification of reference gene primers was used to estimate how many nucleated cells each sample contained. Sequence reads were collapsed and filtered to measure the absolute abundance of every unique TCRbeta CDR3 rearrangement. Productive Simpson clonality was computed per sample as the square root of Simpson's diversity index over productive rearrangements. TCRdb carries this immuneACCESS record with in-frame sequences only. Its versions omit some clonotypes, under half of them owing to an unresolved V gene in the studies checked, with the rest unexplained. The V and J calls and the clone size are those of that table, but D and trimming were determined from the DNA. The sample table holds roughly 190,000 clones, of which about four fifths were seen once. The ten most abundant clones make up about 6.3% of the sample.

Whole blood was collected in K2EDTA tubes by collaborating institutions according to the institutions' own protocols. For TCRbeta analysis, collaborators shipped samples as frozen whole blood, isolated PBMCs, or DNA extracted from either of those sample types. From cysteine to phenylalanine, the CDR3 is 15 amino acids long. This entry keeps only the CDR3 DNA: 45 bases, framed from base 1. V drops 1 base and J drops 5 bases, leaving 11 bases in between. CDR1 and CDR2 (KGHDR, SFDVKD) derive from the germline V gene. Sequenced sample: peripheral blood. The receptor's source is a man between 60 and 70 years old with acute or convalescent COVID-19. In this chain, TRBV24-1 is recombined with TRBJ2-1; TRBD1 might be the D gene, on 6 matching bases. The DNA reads TGTGCCACCAGTGATTTTAACAGGGAAAACAATGAGCAGTTCTTC. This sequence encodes CATSDFNRENNEQFF.